Each of the 25 T cell receptor beta chains below was sequenced from the same sample in a study of cytotoxic CD8 clonotypes in ibrutinib-treated CLL (dated by TCRdb to the early 2020s). This specimen's time point label, interpreted: approximately 2 years on ibrutinib. The library came from the immunoSEQ multiplex PCR assay. Imported from immuneACCESS, the table was reduced by TCRdb to in-frame sequences with V and J called. These copies leave out some clones; in studies compared against another copy, an unresolved V gene accounts for under half, and the cause of the remainder is not known. The sample includes about 250,000 clones, with 70% observed a single time. The top ten hold over 15% of the sample. Sequences were derived from PBMCs, sampled after 24 months of ibrutinib treatment. Receptors were obtained from a human donor with chronic lymphocytic leukemia.

In its sample, this clone is medium-sized. The rearrangement links TRBV9 to TRBJ2-5, with 7 positions matching TRBD1. The CDR3 spans 15 residues. The V gene end was trimmed by 0 bases and the J gene end by 5 bases; junction bases not matched to a gene: 7. Germline V gives CDR1 SGDLS, CDR2 YYNGEE. The CDR3 is CASSVGHVTGETQYF. DNA for the CDR3: TGTGCCAGCAGCGTAGGTCACGTGACAGGGGAGACCCAGTACTTC.

J is TRBJ1-5 and V is TRBV5-1; D not certain. Germline V gives CDR1 SGHRS, CDR2 YFSETQ. The V end was cut by 4 bases, the J end by 5 bases, with 10 bases between. The CDR3 spans 13 residues. The CDR3 spells CASSRGEDQPQHF. The CDR3 DNA reads TGCGCCAGCAGCCGCGGGGAGGATCAGCCCCAGCATTTT. Drawing the rest from reference TRBV5-1 and TRBJ1-5, the complete variable domain is KAGVTQTPRYLIKTRGQQVTLSCSPISGHRSVSWYQQTPGQGLQFLFEYFSETQRNKGNFPGRFSGRQFSNSRSEMNVSTLELGDSALYLCASSRGEDQPQHFGDGTRLSIL.

The V gene is TRBV5-1, the J gene TRBJ2-5; 11 positions match TRBD1. This CDR3 is built from 16 residues. Germline V gives CDR1 SGHRS, CDR2 YFSETQ. V lost 4 bases to trimming and J lost 4 bases; unmatched junction nucleotides: 9. CDR3 DNA sequence: TGCGCCAGCAGCCTCCGGGACAGGGGGTTTCTAGAGACCCAGTACTTC. The encoded protein is CASSLRDRGFLETQYF.

This sequence joins TRBV28 and TRBJ2-1, with D perhaps TRBD2 (5 bases). Trimming removed 3 bases from V and 10 bases from J, with 16 bases in between. The germline V gene encodes CDR1 MDHEN and CDR2 SYDVKM. The CDR3 contains 14 residues. The CDR3 DNA sequence: TGTGCCAGCAGTTTCGCGAGCGGCCTCCTCGAGCAGTTCTTC. Its translation is CASSFASGLLEQFF.

The chain is built from TRBV6-1 and TRBJ2-7; D perhaps matches TRBD2 (6 bases). Germline lookup yields CDR1 MNHNS and CDR2 SASEGT. This CDR3 spans 17 amino acids. Trimming removed 0 bases from V and 3 bases from J, with 18 bases in between. In nucleotides, the CDR3 is TGTGCCAGCAGTGAAGCGCTAGGCGGGACTTACCTCTACGAGCAGTACTTC. Translation: CASSEALGGTYLYEQYF.

The genes are TRBV11-2 and TRBJ1-2; possibly TRBD1 for D (5 bases). CDR1 SGHAT and CDR2 FQNNGV come from the germline V gene. CDR3 length equals 16 residues. Trimming shortened V by 5 bases and J by 0 bases, and 16 bases separated the two germline ends. The CDR3 is CASSPPPGGANYGYTF. For the CDR3, the DNA is TGTGCCAGCAGCCCTCCTCCCGGGGGAGCTAACTATGGCTACACCTTC.

This sequence joins TRBV29-1 and TRBJ2-7; 12 bases map to TRBD2. The V and J ends lost 4 bases and 6 bases, in that order; junction bases with no gene match: 10. This CDR3 contains 15 residues. The V gene's germline CDR1 is SQVTM and CDR2 ANQGSEA. DNA for the CDR3: TGCAGCGTTGCGCGGAGACTAGCGGGAGTGCGCGAGCAGTACTTC. It yields the protein CSVARRLAGVREQYF.

This chain joins TRBV5-5 and TRBJ2-3, with 8 bases aligning to TRBD2. The ends lost 3 bases at V and 5 bases at J; junction bases unmatched: 14. The CDR3 has 17 amino acids. The germline CDR1 and CDR2 sequences are SGHKS and YYEKEE (reference sequence). In DNA, the CDR3 is TGTGCCAGCAGCTCCCCTTCCCGAGCGGGAGTAAGAGATACGCAGTATTTT. It encodes CASSSPSRAGVRDTQYF.

This chain connects TRBV29-1 to TRBJ2-2, with a weak D call TRBD2 (6 bases). The CDR3 runs to 14 residues. The V gene lost 4 bases and the J gene lost 2 bases, with 11 bases spanning the gap. CDR1 is SQVTM, CDR2 ANQGSEA, per germline. The CDR3 coding sequence is TGCAGCGTTGTTGGCGGGATTAACACCGGGGAGCTGTTTTTT. This codes for CSVVGGINTGELFF.

This chain uses TRBV6-6 with TRBJ2-7; D is tentatively TRBD1 or TRBD2 (7 bases each). V shed 10 bases and J shed 5 bases, with 27 bases lying between them. CDR1 is MNHNY and CDR2 is SVGAGI in the germline V gene (reference sequence). The CDR3 is 16 residues long. The CDR3 spells CATRRGRGPLLDEQYF. The CDR3 nucleotides read TGTGCCACCCGCAGGGGGAGGGGGCCCCTTTTGGACGAGCAGTACTTC.

V and J are TRBV6-4 and TRBJ1-2, with TRBD1 as a possible D gene (5 bases). The germline V gene encodes CDR1 MRHNA and CDR2 SNTAGT. Deletions cut 6 bases from V and 2 bases from J, with 16 bases between. The CDR3 extends over 15 amino acids. The CDR3 sequence is CASRGEAHTNYGYTF. CDR3 DNA sequence: TGTGCCAGCAGAGGGGAGGCGCATACAAACTATGGCTACACCTTC.

The chain recombines TRBV18 with TRBJ2-7, with D unclear. Germline CDR1 and CDR2: KGHSH and LQKENI. This CDR3 spans 14 amino acids. Trimming removed 3 bases from V and 3 bases from J, with 12 bases in between. For the CDR3, the DNA is TGTGCCAGCTCACCCCAGCTCGGAGTCTACGAGCAGTACTTC. Translation: CASSPQLGVYEQYF.

The chain carries TRBV27 and TRBJ1-5; 7 nucleotides line up with TRBD1. Per germline, CDR1 MNHEY and CDR2 SMNVEV (reference sequence). The CDR3 contains 15 residues. The trim removed 3 bases at V and 4 bases at J, leaving 6 bases unmatched. The DNA for the CDR3 is TGTGCCAGCAGTTTTGTGGGGACAGCTAATCAGCCCCAGCATTTT. This gives the protein CASSFVGTANQPQHF.

The V call is TRBV27, the J call TRBJ2-5, with D unclear. The CDR3 spans 18 residues. In germline, CDR1 is MNHEY, CDR2 SMNVEV (reference sequence). Trimming left V 3 bases short and J 1 base short, with 21 bases between. In nucleotides, the CDR3 is TGTGCCAGCAGTTTTCGGTGGGATTCGACAAATATCCAAGAGACCCAGTACTTC. Translation: CASSFRWDSTNIQETQYF.

The gene calls are TRBV28 and TRBJ1-4; D might be TRBD1 (5 bases). This CDR3 spans 18 amino acids. The V end was cut by 6 bases, the J end by 3 bases, with 23 bases between. Per the germline V gene, CDR1 is MDHEN and CDR2 is SYDVKM. CDR3 protein: CASSLASQASGPNEKLFF. The CDR3 nucleotides are TGTGCCAGCAGCTTGGCATCTCAGGCTTCGGGACCTAATGAAAAACTGTTTTTT. Filled out from reference TRBV28 and TRBJ1-4, the complete variable domain reads DVKVTQSSRYLVKRTGEKVFLECVQDMDHENMFWYRQDPGLGLRLIYFSYDVKMKEKGDIPEGYSVSREKKERFSLILESASTNQTSMYLCASSLASQASGPNEKLFFGSGTQLSVL.

This CDR3 is CASSVSPHRVGTEAFF. CDR3 nucleotide sequence: TGTGCCAGCAGTGTCTCCCCACACAGGGTTGGGACTGAAGCTTTCTTT. The chain recombines TRBV27 with TRBJ1-1; TRBD1 might be the D (6 bases). This CDR3 contains 16 residues. The germline V gene encodes CDR1 MNHEY and CDR2 SMNVEV (reference sequence). Trimming took 5 bases from V and 5 from J, leaving 21 bases between them.

This sequence joins TRBV5-1 and TRBJ1-5, with 8 bases lining up with TRBD1. The CDR3 covers 15 residues. Trimming at V came to 4 bases and at J to 1 base, leaving 4 bases not matched to a gene. CDR1 SGHRS and CDR2 YFSETQ come from the germline V gene. In DNA form, the CDR3 reads TGCGCCAGCAGCATGACAGGGGACAGCAATCAGCCCCAGCATTTT. Protein product: CASSMTGDSNQPQHF.

This chain connects TRBV2 to TRBJ2-1, with D unresolved. The CDR3 is 13 amino acids. The germline CDR1 and CDR2 sequences are SNHLY and FYNNEI. Between the trimmed V and J ends, which lost 3 bases and 5 bases, there was a span of 8 bases. The CDR3: CASSDIGNNEQFF. DNA of the CDR3: TGTGCCAGCAGTGATATAGGGAACAATGAGCAGTTCTTC.

The chain is built from TRBV5-4 and TRBJ1-1, with 8 bases fitting TRBD1. V lost 10 bases, J lost 1 base, and 6 bases stayed unmatched. The CDR3 consists of 13 residues. The germline gives CDR1 SGHNT, CDR2 YYREEE (reference sequence). The DNA for the CDR3 is TGTGCCGGGCAGGGGACAGGGAACACTGAAGCTTTCTTT. Its protein is CAGQGTGNTEAFF.

The DNA of the CDR3 is TGTGCCAGCAGCCTAACTAGCGGGAGGTCCACAGATACGCAGTATTTT. Protein: CASSLTSGRSTDTQYF. This chain joins TRBV28 and TRBJ2-3, with TRBD2 matching 12 bases. The CDR3 runs 16 residues. The V gene end was trimmed by 6 bases and the J gene end by 2 bases; junction bases not matched to a gene: 6. Germline values: CDR1 MDHEN, CDR2 SYDVKM.

The chain carries TRBV6-1 and TRBJ2-6, with D hard to call. V was trimmed by 6 bases and J by 2 bases, leaving 5 bases between them. Germline lookup yields CDR1 MNHNS and CDR2 SASEGT. This CDR3 spans 13 amino acids. The CDR3 DNA reads as TGTGCCAGCAGAACAGCTGGGGCCAACGTCCTGACTTTC. This gives the protein CASRTAGANVLTF.

The chain carries TRBV9 and TRBJ2-5; D may be TRBD1 or TRBD2 (5 bases each). The CDR3 loop spans 14 amino acids. V gave up 1 base and J gave up 4 bases, with 11 bases separating them. Germline CDR1 and CDR2: SGDLS and YYNGEE. This chain's CDR3 is CASSVQGPLETQYF. For the CDR3, the DNA is TGTGCCAGCAGCGTACAGGGACCCTTAGAGACCCAGTACTTC.

The chain links TRBV21-1 to TRBJ2-7; TRBD2, as called in the table, went unchecked against the DNA. TRBV21-1 is labeled a pseudogene. CDR3 length: 17 residues. The CDR3 loop is CASSLRRTSADTYEQYF. CDR3 in DNA: TGTGCCAGCAGCTTACGTCGGACTAGCGCAGATACCTACGAGCAGTACTTC.

The V call is TRBV4-1, the J call TRBJ1-5; the D is unclear. This CDR3 is built from 14 residues. V was clipped by 3 bases and J by 3 bases, with 9 bases between them. The V gene's germline CDR1 is MGHRA and CDR2 YSYEKL. The DNA for the CDR3 is TGCGCCAGCAGCCATTCAGACTTCAATCAGCCCCAGCATTTT. Translation gives CASSHSDFNQPQHF.

The chain is built from TRBV6-5 and TRBJ1-2, with 7 bases matching TRBD1. The trim removed 7 bases at V and 7 bases at J, leaving 9 bases unmatched. The germline gives CDR1 MNHEY, CDR2 SVGAGI. The CDR3 extends over 13 amino acids. The CDR3 loop is CASTPTGVSGYTF. The CDR3 region has the DNA TGTGCCAGCACCCCTACAGGGGTCTCTGGCTACACCTTC.